Presented here are 9 T cell receptor beta chains from one specimen sequenced in a study of CD8 T cells in ankylosing spondylitis. Using its own MiXCR run on the 5' RACE reads, TCRdb lists one record per CDR3 protein. The sample lists approximately 240,000 distinct CDR3 sequences, about 11% seen once, with 2.6% in the top ten. Sequenced sample: blood, either unsorted or a sorted T cell fraction (not recorded which). All receptors derive from a male donor with ankylosing spondylitis or in good health (not recorded which).

This clonotype came up many times. This chain links TRBV5-1 with TRBJ2-5; 7 nucleotides agree with TRBD1. The J segment lost 0 bases and the V segment lost 3 bases, leaving 8 bases of the junction unmatched. The CDR3 loop spans 16 amino acids. CDR1 is SGHRS, CDR2 YFSETQ, per germline. The DNA for the CDR3 is TGCGCCAGCAGCTCCTCCGGGACAGTGTACCAAGAGACCCAGTACTTC. This translates into CASSSSGTVYQETQYF.

In its sample, this clonotype was seen many times. The V and J genes are TRBV5-1 and TRBJ2-5; the D gene is possibly TRBD2 (5 bases). From germline, CDR1 is SGHRS and CDR2 YFSETQ. This CDR3 is 13 amino acids long. The V end was cut by 0 bases, the J end by 4 bases, with 7 bases between. The DNA of the CDR3 is TGCGCCAGCAGCTTGGCGGGGTTAGAGACCCAGTACTTC. Residues: CASSLAGLETQYF.

About this clonotype: Germline is not matched at one junction end, which may reflect a read error. The V gene is TRBV6-2 or TRBV6-3, the J gene TRBJ2-1; the D gene could be TRBD1 or TRBD2 (5 bases each). Germline V lookup: CDR1 MNHEY, CDR2 SVGEGT. This CDR3 is built from 16 residues. The CDR3 region is CASSSPGQGVYNKQFF. In DNA form, the CDR3 reads TGTGCCAGCAGTTCTCCTGGGCAGGGAGTTTACAATAAGCAGTTCTTC.

The sample holds many counts of this clonotype. This rearrangement joins TRBV28 to TRBJ1-5, with D unclear. The CDR3 length is 13 residues. Germline V gives CDR1 MDHEN, CDR2 SYDVKM. V lost 6 bases and J 1 base, leaving 7 bases between the germline ends. This CDR3 is CASSPDSNQPQHF. The CDR3 DNA sequence: TGTGCCAGCAGCCCGGACAGCAATCAGCCCCAGCATTTT.

V gene TRBV12-3 or TRBV12-4 combines with J gene TRBJ1-5, with D tentatively TRBD1 (5 bases). The CDR3 covers 14 residues. Trimming cost V 3 bases and J 3 bases, with 9 bases left between them. Written as DNA, the CDR3 is TGTGCCAGCAGTTTTGCAGGGCTCAATCAGCCCCAGCATTTT. Translating it yields CASSFAGLNQPQHF.

This clonotype was seen repeatedly, ten times or more. The genes are TRBV12-3 or TRBV12-4 and TRBJ1-4, with D maybe TRBD1 (5 bases). Trimming removed 6 bases at V and 3 bases at J, with 14 bases between. The CDR3 totals 15 residues. CDR3 sequence: CASSSGGAANEKLFF. In nucleotides, the CDR3 is TGTGCCAGCAGCTCAGGAGGGGCGGCTAATGAAAAACTGTTTTTT.

The CDR3, as DNA: TGTGCCAGCAGTGAAAGGGCAGCCCAATACACCGGGGAGCTGTTTTTT. It specifies CASSERAAQYTGELFF. This chain joins TRBV2 and TRBJ2-2, with no clear D. The CDR3 spans 16 residues. Trimming shortened V by 2 bases and J by 3 bases, and 13 bases separated the two germline ends. In germline, CDR1 is SNHLY, CDR2 FYNNEI.

The V and J genes are TRBV30 and TRBJ1-1, with 10 positions matching TRBD1. Germline V gene sequence: CDR1 GTSNPN, CDR2 SVGIG (reference sequence). The trim removed 2 bases at V and 8 bases at J, leaving 2 bases unmatched. This CDR3 has 12 amino acids. CDR3 in DNA: TGTGCCTGGAGTCGGGACAGGGGAGAAGCTTTCTTT. Encoded protein: CAWSRDRGEAFF.

Only a few counts were recorded for this clonotype. V and J are TRBV30 and TRBJ1-2; 7 positions match TRBD1. This CDR3 region has 13 residues. CDR1 GTSNPN and CDR2 SVGIG come from the germline V gene (reference sequence). J was trimmed by 6 bases and V by 0 bases; bases with no gene match: 4. In DNA, the CDR3 is TGTGCCTGGAGTGTTGGACAGGCCGATGGCTACACCTTC. It yields the protein CAWSVGQADGYTF. Complete variable domain (other parts from reference TRBV30 and TRBJ1-2): SQTIHQWPATLVQPVGSPLSLECTVEGTSNPNLYWYRQAAGRGLQLLFYSVGIGQISSEVPQNLSASRPQDRQFILSSKKLLLSDSGFYLCAWSVGQADGYTFGSGTRLTVV.